This T cell receptor (beta chain) was found in a study of T cell repertoires in cytomegalovirus infection. This clonotype has at least ten counts. Looked up from germline, CDR1 is MNHEY and CDR2 is SVGAGI. The CDR3 length is 14 residues. V dropped 4 bases and J dropped 2; count of bases not matched to a gene: 2. Using its own MiXCR run on the reads, TCRdb lists one record per CDR3 protein. Of 310,000 or so distinct CDR3 sequences listed, 20% to 30% are singletons. The clonotype originates from a human donor in good health (CMV status not recorded). Some clones in this sample may be carry-over from other donors' samples. Sequencing was performed on PBMCs. This chain connects TRBV6-5 to TRBJ1-3, with 7 bases matching TRBD1. The CDR3 DNA reads TGTGCCAGCAGTTCGGGACAGCCTGGAAACACCATATATTTT. Amino acid sequence: CASSSGQPGNTIYF.